Below are 11 T cell receptor beta chains sequenced from a single sample in a study of shared clonotypes between healthy human individuals (dated by TCRdb to the early 2020s). Preparation of the library involved the immunoSEQ multiplex PCR assay. TCRdb's version of the immuneACCESS table is confined to in-frame rearrangements and falls short of the full clone set. An unresolved V gene accounts for under half of the shortfall where checked; the remainder is of unknown origin. This sample is represented by 650,000 to 800,000 clones; about two thirds of them were singletons. Around 1.8% of the sample goes to the ten largest clones. Sequenced material: memory CD4+ T cells sorted from blood. The cell subset or site label of this sample denotes: CD45RA-negative fraction. All receptors come from a woman in her twenties or thirties in good health.

The chain uses TRBV10-3 and TRBJ2-7, with 10 bases identical to TRBD1. V shed 4 bases and J 2 bases; nucleotides not matched to a gene: 5. This CDR3 is built from 15 residues. From germline, CDR1 is ENHRY and CDR2 SYGVKD. This CDR3 reads CAISAEGTGAYEQYF. The CDR3 region has the DNA TGTGCCATCAGTGCAGAGGGGACAGGGGCCTACGAGCAGTACTTC.

The chain uses TRBV6-5 and TRBJ1-5; TRBD1 aligns across 8 bases. CDR1 MNHEY and CDR2 SVGAGI come from the germline V gene. V dropped 3 bases and J dropped 3; count of bases not matched to a gene: 7. This CDR3 has 16 residues. DNA for the CDR3: TGTGCCAGCAGTTATTCCGGACAGGGTAACAATCAGCCCCAGCATTTT. Translating it yields CASSYSGQGNNQPQHF.

The CDR3 protein is CSVRTLTGNHYEQYF. The CDR3 DNA reads TGCAGCGTTCGGACCTTAACAGGGAACCACTACGAGCAGTACTTC. The chain couples TRBV29-1 to TRBJ2-7, with a weak D call TRBD1 (6 bases). V gave up 5 bases and J gave up 3 bases, with 20 bases separating them. The CDR3 has 15 residues. The germline CDR1 and CDR2 sequences are SQVTM and ANQGSEA.

This clone showed up just a few times. The genes are TRBV7-2 and TRBJ2-3; D is unresolved. The CDR3 totals 12 residues. Germline V lookup: CDR1 SGHTA, CDR2 FQGNSA. V gave up 5 bases and J gave up 4 bases, with 7 bases separating them. This chain's CDR3 is CASSHEADTQYF. Written as DNA, the CDR3 is TGTGCCAGCAGCCACGAGGCAGATACGCAGTATTTT. Supplemented by reference TRBV7-2 and TRBJ2-3, the full variable domain reads GAGVSQSPSNKVTEKGKDVELRCDPISGHTALYWYRQSLGQGLEFLIYFQGNSAPDKSGLPSDRFSAERTGGSVSTLTIQRTQQEDSAVYLCASSHEADTQYFGPGTRLTVL.

The chain joins TRBV7-3 to TRBJ2-1; D might be TRBD1 or TRBD2, each matching 5 bases. Germline-derived CDR1 and CDR2 are SGHTA and FQGTGA. V was shortened by 2 bases and J by 7 bases, with 15 bases between the two germline ends. The CDR3 has 15 residues. The DNA of the CDR3 is TGTGCCAGCAGCTTACGAATGGGACCCACGAATGAGCAGTTCTTC. Protein: CASSLRMGPTNEQFF.

This clone appeared once. V usage is TRBV6-1 and J usage is TRBJ1-4, with D possibly matching TRBD1 (5 bases). Germline V gene lookup returns CDR1 MNHNS and CDR2 SASEGT. With 4 bases removed from V and 3 bases from J, the gap between germline ends came to 9 bases. The CDR3 spans 14 residues. DNA of the CDR3: TGTGCCAGCAGTGTCGGGGGAGCTAATGAAAAACTGTTTTTT. Translated: CASSVGGANEKLFF.

This clone was found once. The gene calls are TRBV27 and TRBJ1-2; a possible D gene is TRBD1 (5 bases). This CDR3 is 14 amino acids long. V lost 8 bases and J 3 bases, leaving 16 bases between the germline ends. The germline V gene has CDR1 MNHEY and CDR2 SMNVEV (reference sequence). CDR3 protein: CASLSRGTYYGYTF. The CDR3 nucleotides read TGTGCCAGCCTCTCCCGGGGGACCTACTATGGCTACACCTTC.

V and J are TRBV19 and TRBJ1-1; D possibly corresponds to TRBD1 (6 bases). Germline-derived CDR1 and CDR2 are LNHDA and SQIVND (reference sequence). This CDR3 spans 15 amino acids. Trimming cost V 6 bases and J 4 bases, with 18 bases left between them. The CDR3 DNA reads as TGTGCCAGTAGGGCCGGGACAACACCCCTCACTGAAGCTTTCTTT. Protein product: CASRAGTTPLTEAFF. The whole variable domain, remainder taken from reference TRBV19 and TRBJ1-1, is DGGITQSPKYLFRKEGQNVTLSCEQNLNHDAMYWYRQDPGQGLRLIYYSQIVNDFQKGDIAEGYSVSREKKESFPLTVTSAQKNPTAFYLCASRAGTTPLTEAFFGQGTRLTVV.

Comments on this clone: This may stem from a read error, because a much larger clone lies one nucleotide away. The sample has other DNA sequences that encode this CDR3 too. The rearrangement joins TRBV20-1 to TRBJ2-1; no reliable D call. Per germline, CDR1 DFQATT and CDR2 SNEGSKA (reference sequence). The CDR3 is 10 amino acids. Trimming removed 3 bases at V and 7 bases at J, with 4 bases between. This chain's CDR3 is CSARLNEQFF. The DNA of the CDR3 is TGCAGTGCTAGGCTAAATGAGCAGTTCTTC.

The chain joins TRBV7-6 to TRBJ2-3; TRBD2 aligns across 11 bases. Germline CDR1 SGHVS, CDR2 FNYEAQ. The trim removed 4 bases at V and 6 bases at J, leaving 15 bases unmatched. The CDR3 extends over 18 amino acids. The CDR3 loop is CASSSRPTSGTGGDTQYF. The CDR3 nucleotides are TGTGCCAGCAGCTCCCGACCGACTAGCGGGACGGGTGGGGATACGCAGTATTTT.

Of note for this clone: The sample has other DNA sequences that encode this CDR3 too. This chain connects TRBV28 to TRBJ2-7, with 7 bases identical to TRBD1. Germline CDR1 is MDHEN and CDR2 is SYDVKM. With 5 bases clipped from V and 3 bases from J, the junction kept 7 bases outside the gene matches. The CDR3 sequence is 14 residues long. CDR3 nucleotides: TGTGCCAGCAGTCCCCCGACAGGGAGCTACGAGCAGTACTTC. This translates into CASSPPTGSYEQYF.